The 18 T cell receptor beta chains reported below all come from one sample, sequenced in a study of T cell responses to AZD1222 COVID-19 vaccine. Assay used: immunoSEQ multiplex PCR; TCRdb lists only in-frame clones, some missing. The sample carries about 190,000 clones, 85% to 95% recorded once. Sequenced here: peripheral blood, sampled on day 0 of AZD1222 vaccination. These receptors were taken from an adult in good health.

The V and J genes are TRBV29-1 and TRBJ2-1; D is perhaps TRBD2 (7 bases). CDR3 length equals 16 residues. Deletions cut 4 bases from V and 3 bases from J, with 19 bases between. Germline CDR1 SQVTM, CDR2 ANQGSEA. The CDR3 DNA follows: TGCAGCGTTGTCCCCGGTAGGGGGGGTCACTACAATGAGCAGTTCTTC. Residues: CSVVPGRGGHYNEQFF.

This chain links TRBV6-5 with TRBJ1-2; unclear D gene. Trimming removed 0 bases from V and 5 bases from J, with 13 bases in between. Germline assignment: CDR1 MNHEY and CDR2 SVGAGI. The CDR3 extends over 15 amino acids. CDR3 sequence reads: CASSYSPGPYYGYTF. The DNA of the CDR3 is TGTGCCAGCAGTTACTCTCCAGGCCCTTATTATGGCTACACCTTC.

This clone appeared once. This chain uses TRBV7-2 with TRBJ1-4; 7 bases fit TRBD1. The CDR3 contains 16 residues. Per germline, CDR1 SGHTA and CDR2 FQGNSA. The ends lost 5 bases at V and 7 bases at J; junction bases unmatched: 13. As DNA, the CDR3 is TGTGCCAGCAGCCATAGTCGGGGAAAGGGGGCTGAAAAACTGTTTTTT. It yields the protein CASSHSRGKGAEKLFF.

The chain combines TRBV7-2 with TRBJ1-2; D might be TRBD1 (5 bases). The CDR3 totals 13 residues. Germline V gene lookup returns CDR1 SGHTA and CDR2 FQGNSA. V gave up 8 bases and J gave up 2 bases, with 12 bases separating them. DNA for the CDR3: TGTGCCAGCGCGCCACAGGACAACTATGGCTACACCTTC. It is translated as CASAPQDNYGYTF.

This chain links TRBV7-9 with TRBJ2-3; 13 bases agree with TRBD2. V lost 4 bases, J lost 0 bases, and 1 base stayed unmatched. The CDR3 is made up of 16 amino acids. CDR1 and CDR2 (germline): SEHNR, FQNEAQ (reference sequence). The DNA for the CDR3 is TGTGCCAGCAGCTCGGGACTAGCGGGGAGCACAGATACGCAGTATTTT. Translation gives CASSSGLAGSTDTQYF. Drawing the rest from reference TRBV7-9 and TRBJ2-3, the complete variable domain is DTGVSQNPRHKITKRGQNVTFRCDPISEHNRLYWYRQTLGQGPEFLTYFQNEAQLEKSRLLSDRFSAERPKGSFSTLEIQRTEQGDSAMYLCASSSGLAGSTDTQYFGPGTRLTVL.

The V call is TRBV27, the J call TRBJ2-2; possibly TRBD1 for D (5 bases). The germline V gene encodes CDR1 MNHEY and CDR2 SMNVEV (reference sequence). The CDR3 has 14 residues. The V and J ends lost 4 bases and 3 bases respectively, with 9 bases between them. The CDR3 DNA is TGTGCCAGCAGTTCGACAGTATACACCGGGGAGCTGTTTTTT. This codes for CASSSTVYTGELFF.

The chain has TRBV12-3 or TRBV12-4 and TRBJ1-1, with a tentative D call TRBD1 (6 bases). The CDR3 is 13 amino acids. V was clipped by 5 bases and J by 2 bases, with 9 bases between them. CDR3 sequence reads: CASSPGVNTEAFF. DNA of the CDR3: TGTGCCAGCAGTCCAGGGGTTAACACTGAAGCTTTCTTT.

V is TRBV23-1 and J is TRBJ1-6; 8 bases align to TRBD1. TRBV23-1 is marked as an open reading frame, function uncertain. The CDR3 runs 20 residues. The V gene end was trimmed by 3 bases and the J gene end by 3 bases; junction bases not matched to a gene: 16. CDR3 in DNA: TGCGCCAGCAGTCACCCGGGGGCGGGACAGGAGGGAATCTATAATTCACCCCTCCACTTT. This encodes CASSHPGAGQEGIYNSPLHF.

The chain employs TRBV7-9 and TRBJ2-1; 9 nucleotides match TRBD2. The CDR3 sequence is 16 residues long. Germline lookup yields CDR1 SEHNR and CDR2 FQNEAQ (reference sequence). Trimming at V came to 5 bases and at J to 0 bases, leaving 5 bases not matched to a gene. CDR3 bases: TGTGCCAGCAGCGGGGCGGGGGGGACCTCCTACAATGAGCAGTTCTTC. Encoded protein: CASSGAGGTSYNEQFF.

The chain couples TRBV19 to TRBJ1-6, with D perhaps matching TRBD1 (5 bases). The CDR3 runs 20 residues. The V end lost 3 bases, the J end lost 1 base, and 22 bases lay between the germline ends. Germline V gene lookup returns CDR1 LNHDA and CDR2 SQIVND (reference sequence). The CDR3 DNA reads as TGTGCCAGTAGTATCTCGACTGGGCAGGGTTTAATTTCCTATAATTCACCCCTCCACTTT. Protein: CASSISTGQGLISYNSPLHF.

V gene TRBV19 combines with J gene TRBJ1-1; perhaps TRBD1 as D (6 bases). From germline, CDR1 is LNHDA and CDR2 SQIVND (reference sequence). CDR3 length: 14 amino acids. The V and J ends lost 1 base and 6 bases respectively, with 12 bases between them. The CDR3: CASSIGDRPPEAFF. In DNA form, the CDR3 reads TGTGCCAGTAGTATAGGAGACAGGCCGCCTGAAGCTTTCTTT.

The chain couples TRBV7-9 to TRBJ1-4; the D is unclear. CDR3 length equals 15 residues. Germline V gene data show CDR1 as SEHNR and CDR2 as FQNEAQ (reference sequence). V was clipped by 5 bases and J by 3 bases, with 13 bases between them. The CDR3 loop is CASSPVGGPNEKLFF. For the CDR3, the DNA is TGTGCCAGCAGCCCCGTTGGAGGGCCTAATGAAAAACTGTTTTTT. The full variable domain, in which reference TRBV7-9 and TRBJ1-4 provide the parts outside the CDR3, is DTGVSQNPRHKITKRGQNVTFRCDPISEHNRLYWYRQTLGQGPEFLTYFQNEAQLEKSRLLSDRFSAERPKGSFSTLEIQRTEQGDSAMYLCASSPVGGPNEKLFFGSGTQLSVL.

V usage is TRBV5-1 and J usage is TRBJ1-2; 10 bases match TRBD1. After removal of 4 bases from V and 8 bases from J, the junction contained 5 bases not matched to a gene. The CDR3 has 13 amino acids. Germline assignment: CDR1 SGHRS and CDR2 YFSETQ. The CDR3 sequence: CASSPGTGVGYTF. The CDR3 region has the DNA TGCGCCAGCAGCCCCGGGACAGGGGTGGGCTACACCTTC.

In DNA form, the CDR3 reads TGTGCCAGCAGCTTATTGGGGACAGGGAGTCAGCCCCAGCATTTT. Translating it yields CASSLLGTGSQPQHF. V gene TRBV7-8 combines with J gene TRBJ1-5, with TRBD1 matching over 9 bases. V lost 2 bases to trimming and J lost 6 bases; unmatched junction nucleotides: 5. The CDR3 is made up of 15 amino acids. Germline CDR1 and CDR2: SGHVS and FQNEAQ.

This chain joins TRBV2 and TRBJ1-2, with D hard to call. V shed 7 bases and J shed 3 bases, with 6 bases lying between them. Germline CDR1 is SNHLY and CDR2 is FYNNEI. This CDR3 spans 11 amino acids. CDR3 amino acids: CASTYDYGYTF. CDR3 nucleotide sequence: TGTGCCAGCACCTACGACTATGGCTACACCTTC.

The chain has TRBV6-2 or TRBV6-3 and TRBJ2-3; 10 nucleotides match TRBD1. Germline assignment: CDR1 MNHEY and CDR2 SVGEGT. The CDR3 covers 14 residues. V lost 6 bases to trimming and J lost 3 bases; unmatched junction nucleotides: 3. CDR3 residues: CASSDRGHTDTQYF. CDR3 DNA sequence: TGTGCCAGCAGCGACAGGGGGCATACAGATACGCAGTATTTT.

The chain couples TRBV7-6 to TRBJ2-1; no reliable D call. The CDR3 runs 15 residues. Per germline, CDR1 SGHVS and CDR2 FNYEAQ. The germline V and J ends were trimmed by 3 bases and 8 bases, with 17 bases remaining between them. CDR3 region: CASSLNPRARDEQFF. DNA for the CDR3: TGTGCCAGCAGCTTGAATCCCCGGGCTAGGGATGAGCAGTTCTTC. Looking up the rest from reference TRBV7-6 and TRBJ2-1 gives the full variable domain: GAGVSQSPRYKVTKRGQDVALRCDPISGHVSLYWYRQALGQGPEFLTYFNYEAQQDKSGLPNDRFSAERPEGSISTLTIQRTEQRDSAMYRCASSLNPRARDEQFFGPGTRLTVL.

The genes are TRBV3-1 (or the pseudogene TRBV3-2) and TRBJ1-1; D is unresolved. Germline V lookup: CDR1 LGHDT, CDR2 YNNKEL (reference sequence). The CDR3 totals 14 residues. V lost 4 bases and J 5 bases, leaving 14 bases between the germline ends. CDR3 nucleotide sequence: TGTGCCAGCAGCCCCACGGGAGTCGGAACTGAAGCTTTCTTT. Its protein product is CASSPTGVGTEAFF.